The 9 T cell receptor beta chains below were found in one sample sequenced in a study of blood T cells in healthy people across ages. A sample-barcoded 5' primer and a J-beta primer mix were used in a second PCR of roughly 7 to 11 cycles. Via MiXCR, TCRdb re-called the 5' RACE reads, giving one row per CDR3 protein. Of about 560,000 distinct CDR3 sequences in the sample, around a quarter were seen once. These same records also appear under a second study, on T cells of mothers and their children.

The sample consisted of blood. The receptors shown here come from a boy aged 2 to 9 in good health.

The chain uses TRBV18 and TRBJ2-5; D not resolved. Matching the DNA end better, TRBJ2-7 makes the J call doubtful. This CDR3 spans 13 amino acids. The germline V gene has CDR1 KGHSH and CDR2 LQKENI. The CDR3, as DNA: TGTGCCAGCTCACCGACGATAGTCTACGAGCAGTACTTC. Translation: CASSPTIVYEQYF.

This chain connects TRBV7-2 to TRBJ2-3, with 8 bases lining up with TRBD1. V gave up 5 bases and J gave up 2 bases; unmatched junction bases: 3. Germline V gene sequence: CDR1 SGHTA, CDR2 FQGNSA. This CDR3 has 14 residues. CDR3: CASSNQGATDTQYF. The CDR3 coding sequence is TGTGCCAGCAGCAATCAGGGGGCCACAGATACGCAGTATTTT.

This clonotype showed up just a few times. The chain joins TRBV7-9 to TRBJ2-1, with D tentatively TRBD1 (5 bases). V was shortened by 5 bases and J by 0 bases, with 23 bases between the two germline ends. From germline, CDR1 is SEHNR and CDR2 FQNEAQ (reference sequence). The CDR3 runs to 19 residues. The CDR3 DNA reads as TGTGCCAGCAGCACGAATACCTTCCATAGGGGCAGCTCCTACAATGAGCAGTTCTTC. Translated, it gives CASSTNTFHRGSSYNEQFF.

In this sample, this clonotype turned up a few times. The V and J genes are TRBV12-3 or TRBV12-4 and TRBJ2-7, with 10 bases identical to TRBD2. The CDR3 extends over 16 amino acids. V dropped 4 bases and J dropped 7; count of bases not matched to a gene: 13. The CDR3 DNA sequence: TGTGCCAGCAGTTCCCCAAGACTAGCGGGCGGTAAAGAGCAGTACTTC. Encoded protein: CASSSPRLAGGKEQYF.

This chain joins TRBV14 and TRBJ2-3; the match to TRBD2 covers 10 bases. This CDR3 has 15 residues. Per the germline V gene, CDR1 is SGHDN and CDR2 is FVKESK. V lost 3 bases and J lost 2; bases outside the gene matches: 2. In DNA, the CDR3 is TGTGCCAGCAGCCATCTAGCGGGAGCCACAGATACGCAGTATTTT. It yields the protein CASSHLAGATDTQYF.

The V and J genes are TRBV5-1 and TRBJ2-5; D gene unclear. The CDR3 runs 14 residues. V dropped 2 bases and J dropped 6 bases, with 14 bases sitting between them. CDR1 and CDR2 (germline): SGHRS, YFSETQ. CDR3 loop: CASSFRRSPKTQYF. CDR3 coding DNA: TGCGCCAGCAGCTTTCGTAGGTCTCCGAAGACCCAGTACTTC.

This clonotype was counted a few times. The CDR3: CSARAREAYNEQFF. The CDR3 DNA reads as TGCAGTGCTAGAGCTAGGGAGGCCTACAATGAGCAGTTCTTC. J is TRBJ2-1 and V is TRBV20-1; D possibly corresponds to TRBD2 (6 bases). CDR1 is DFQATT and CDR2 is SNEGSKA in the germline V gene (reference sequence). The V end lost 1 base, the J end lost 2 bases, and 9 bases lay between the germline ends. The CDR3 spans 14 residues.

The chain combines TRBV7-9 with TRBJ2-2, with 7 bases lining up with TRBD1. This CDR3 has 12 residues. Germline loops: CDR1 SEHNR, CDR2 FQNEAQ (reference sequence). The V and J ends lost 11 bases and 2 bases, in that order; junction bases with no gene match: 2. CDR3 amino acids: CAGTVNTGELFF. In DNA form, the CDR3 reads TGTGCCGGGACAGTTAACACCGGGGAGCTGTTTTTT.

CDR3 nucleotides: TGTGCCAGCATCGACGGCCAGAAAGAGACCCAGTACTTC. Encoded protein: CASIDGQKETQYF. This sequence joins TRBV12-3 or TRBV12-4 and TRBJ2-7; unclear D gene. The closer fit of TRBJ2-5 to the DNA end suggests the J call may be wrong. The CDR3 contains 13 residues.